The rows below give T cell receptor beta chains drawn from one sample of a study of CD8 T cells in Susac syndrome. Each CDR3 protein is one row after TCRdb ran MiXCR on the immunoSEQ multiplex PCR reads. The sample lists more than 200,000 distinct CDR3 sequences, about 94% occurring once. The material sequenced was CD4+ T cells from PBMCs. These receptors all come from a human donor with multiple sclerosis. CDR3s include the opening cysteine and the closing phenylalanine or tryptophan. D genes are given only for firm matches. A row's size may be missing; if present it is once, few, many or a size class.

d_call	clone_size	v_call	j_call	cdr3_aa	cdr3_nt
.	once	TRBV5-6	TRBJ1-2	CASRPRQDYGYTF	TGTGCCAGCAGACCTCGACAGGACTATGGCTACACCTTC
.	.	TRBV5-4	TRBJ2-4	CASSLVTSGAKNIQYF	TGTGCCAGCAGCTTGGTAACATCAGGGGCCAAAAACATTCAGTACTTC
.	once	TRBV5-1	TRBJ1-2	CASSLDPDYGYTF	TGCGCCAGCAGCTTGGATCCGGACTATGGCTACACCTTC
.	.	TRBV28	TRBJ1-1	CASSFSRGTEAFF	TGTGCCAGCAGTTTCAGCAGGGGCACTGAAGCTTTCTTT
TRBD2	.	TRBV7-3	TRBJ2-3	CASSPGLAADTQYF	TGTGCCAGCAGCCCGGGACTAGCGGCAGATACGCAGTATTTT
.	once	TRBV24-1	TRBJ2-7	CATRLLRGPPYYEQYF	TGTGCCACCAGACTATTGAGGGGACCACCATACTACGAGCAGTACTTC
TRBD1	.	TRBV23-1	TRBJ1-2	CASSHKDQGASLHGYTF	TGCGCCAGCAGTCATAAGGACCAGGGGGCTTCGTTGCATGGCTACACCTTC
TRBD1	.	TRBV7-8	TRBJ2-2	CASSVTGAGELFF	TGTGCCAGCAGCGTTACAGGGGCCGGGGAGCTGTTTTTT
.	few	TRBV18	TRBJ1-5	CASSARGGDQPQHF	TGTGCCAGCTCCGCCAGGGGAGGCGATCAGCCCCAGCATTTT
.	.	TRBV4-1	TRBJ2-5	CASSQTSKVETQYF	TGCGCCAGCAGCCAAACTAGTAAGGTGGAGACCCAGTACTTC
.	.	TRBV4-1	TRBJ2-7	CASSQEDTHSYEQYF	TGCGCCAGCAGCCAAGAAGACACTCACTCCTACGAGCAGTACTTC
.	.	TRBV29-1	TRBJ2-5	CSVVEGQETQYF	TGCAGCGTTGTGGAGGGCCAAGAGACCCAGTACTTC
.	.	TRBV10-3	TRBJ2-2	CAISEGTSKTGELFF	TGTGCCATCAGTGAAGGGACCTCCAAAACCGGGGAGCTGTTTTTT
.	once	TRBV29-1	TRBJ2-5	CSVGPGQGGETQYF	TGCAGCGTTGGGCCCGGGCAGGGCGGTGAGACCCAGTACTTC
TRBD1	.	TRBV10-3	TRBJ1-5	CAIRPDRDDQPQHF	TGTGCCATCAGACCGGACAGGGACGATCAGCCCCAGCATTTT
.	.	TRBV24-1	TRBJ1-1	CATSAPSGNEAFF	TGTGCCACCAGTGCTCCGTCGGGGAATGAAGCTTTCTTT
.	.	TRBV5-1	TRBJ2-2	CASSLVESNTGELFF	TGCGCCAGCAGCTTGGTCGAATCGAACACCGGGGAGCTGTTTTTT
TRBD1	.	TRBV2	TRBJ2-2	CASSERDRVATGELFF	TGTGCCAGCAGTGAAAGGGACAGGGTTGCCACCGGGGAGCTGTTTTTT
.	.	TRBV20-1	TRBJ1-1	CSAREGSTEAFF	TGCAGTGCTAGAGAGGGGAGCACTGAAGCTTTCTTT
.	.	TRBV6-4	TRBJ2-3	CASSDFRGSDTQYF	TGTGCCAGCAGTGACTTTAGGGGGTCGGATACGCAGTATTTT
.	.	TRBV5-1	TRBJ1-2	CASSLGTGSNYGYTF	TGCGCCAGCAGCTTGGGAACAGGGTCTAACTATGGCTACACCTTC
TRBD2	.	TRBV20-1	TRBJ2-3	CSAQGLAGVGSTDTQYF	TGCAGTGCTCAGGGACTAGCGGGAGTAGGTAGCACAGATACGCAGTATTTT
.	.	TRBV5-6	TRBJ1-2	CASSPPQGPTYGYTF	TGTGCCAGCAGCCCGCCGCAGGGTCCCACCTATGGCTACACCTTC
.	.	TRBV12-5	TRBJ1-1	CASGLQFEAFF	TGTGCTAGTGGTCTACAGTTTGAAGCTTTCTTT
TRBD1	.	TRBV19	TRBJ2-1	CASSIWGTASYNEQFF	TGTGCCAGTAGTATATGGGGGACAGCATCCTACAATGAGCAGTTCTTC
TRBD1	.	TRBV6-6	TRBJ1-1	CASSYTGESTEAFF	TGTGCCAGCAGTTACACAGGGGAGAGCACTGAAGCTTTCTTT
.	.	TRBV28	TRBJ2-5	CASSSSSGETQYF	TGTGCCAGCAGTTCCTCGTCGGGGGAGACCCAGTACTTC
.	few	TRBV18	TRBJ2-7	CASSRGTSYEQYF	TGTGCCAGCTCACGCGGGACCTCCTACGAGCAGTACTTC
.	.	TRBV20-1	TRBJ2-3	CSRQVPGDTQYF	TGCAGTCGGCAGGTCCCCGGAGATACGCAGTATTTT
TRBD1	.	TRBV14	TRBJ1-5	CASSVPDRGYSNQPQHF	TGTGCCAGCAGCGTACCGGACAGGGGATATAGCAATCAGCCCCAGCATTTT
.	.	TRBV18	TRBJ2-2	CASSAPGTGELFF	TGTGCCAGCTCAGCCCCGGGCACCGGGGAGCTGTTTTTT
.	.	TRBV20-1	TRBJ1-1	CSASSGGEAFF	TGCAGTGCTAGTTCGGGGGGAGAAGCTTTCTTT
.	.	TRBV30	TRBJ2-1	CAWSGTSYNEQFF	TGTGCCTGGAGTGGGACTTCTTACAATGAGCAGTTCTTC
TRBD1	.	TRBV5-4	TRBJ1-4	CASSWDRSTNEKLFF	TGTGCCAGCAGCTGGGACAGGTCAACTAATGAAAAACTGTTTTTT
TRBD2	.	TRBV7-9	TRBJ2-3	CASSLAGGQDTQYF	TGTGCCAGCAGCTTAGCGGGAGGGCAAGATACGCAGTATTTT
.	.	TRBV5-1	TRBJ2-5	CASSSPGAWETQYF	TGCGCCAGCAGCTCCCCCGGGGCGTGGGAGACCCAGTACTTC
.	.	TRBV27	TRBJ1-2	CASSPSPTTAGYTF	TGTGCCAGCAGTCCTTCACCCACGACCGCCGGCTACACCTTC
.	.	TRBV12-3/TRBV12-4	TRBJ1-5	CASGQSNSNQPQHF	TGTGCCAGCGGACAGTCTAATAGCAATCAGCCCCAGCATTTT
TRBD1	few	TRBV5-4	TRBJ2-4	CASSPDRVATKNIQYF	TGTGCCAGTAGCCCCGACAGGGTGGCAACCAAAAACATTCAGTACTTC
TRBD2	.	TRBV11-2	TRBJ2-1	CASSLGAGARNNEQFF	TGTGCCAGCAGCTTAGGGGCGGGAGCGAGAAACAATGAGCAGTTCTTC
.	.	TRBV15	TRBJ2-3	CATSRPSGGTDTQYF	TGTGCCACCAGCAGACCCTCGGGGGGCACAGATACGCAGTATTTT
TRBD1	.	TRBV29-1	TRBJ1-2	CGTGDYGYTF	TGTGGAACAGGGGACTATGGCTACACCTTC
.	.	TRBV2	TRBJ1-2	CASRLGWDYGYTF	TGTGCCAGCAGGCTAGGGTGGGACTATGGCTACACCTTC
.	.	TRBV20-1	TRBJ1-1	CSAKRDGYTEAFF	TGCAGTGCTAAACGGGACGGTTACACTGAAGCTTTCTTT
TRBD1	.	TRBV29-1	TRBJ2-1	CSVDLDRDPGATPHNEQFF	TGCAGCGTTGACCTGGACAGGGACCCCGGAGCCACCCCCCACAATGAGCAGTTCTTC
TRBD2	few	TRBV12-3/TRBV12-4	TRBJ2-2	CASSPSGGNTGELFF	TGTGCCAGCAGTCCTAGCGGGGGTAACACCGGGGAGCTGTTTTTT
TRBD2	.	TRBV4-2	TRBJ2-5	CASSQARSVLAGGQETQYF	TGTGCCAGCAGCCAAGCCCGCTCTGTCCTAGCGGGGGGGCAAGAGACCCAGTACTTC
TRBD1	.	TRBV25-1	TRBJ1-5	CASSTGGRQPQHF	TGTGCCAGCAGTACAGGGGGCCGTCAGCCCCAGCATTTT
TRBD2	.	TRBV20-1	TRBJ2-1	CSAKTSYEQFF	TGCAGTGCTAAGACTAGCTATGAGCAGTTCTTC
.	.	TRBV12-3/TRBV12-4	TRBJ1-1	CASSGVLAFGRGEAFF	TGTGCCAGCAGTGGGGTTTTAGCATTCGGGCGGGGGGAAGCTTTCTTT
.	.	TRBV6-6	TRBJ1-6	CASSSTGNRGPLHF	TGTGCCAGCAGCTCCACAGGGAATCGCGGACCCCTCCACTTT
.	few	TRBV6-1	TRBJ2-5	CASSDGRQGGQETQYF	TGTGCCAGCAGTGATGGACGCCAAGGGGGCCAAGAGACCCAGTACTTC
TRBD1	.	TRBV9	TRBJ1-4	CASSRTGGSSTNEKLFF	TGTGCCAGCAGCCGGACAGGGGGCTCTTCAACTAATGAAAAACTGTTTTTT
.	.	TRBV20-1	TRBJ1-5	CSARDDRRQPQHF	TGCAGTGCTAGGGACGACAGGAGGCAGCCCCAGCATTTT
.	few	TRBV20-1	TRBJ1-2	CSARSSGAGYTF	TGCAGTGCTAGATCGTCAGGCGCCGGCTACACTTTC
TRBD1	.	TRBV7-9	TRBJ1-4	CASSGTGGIGEKLFF	TGTGCCAGCAGCGGGACAGGGGGCATTGGAGAAAAACTGTTTTTT
.	once	TRBV5-6	TRBJ2-2	CASTRVKGNTGELFF	TGTGCCAGCACCCGAGTAAAGGGAAACACCGGGGAGCTGTTTTTT